This TCR beta chain appears in the sequencing data of a study of blood T cell repertoires in COVID-19. Looking at the study overall: Samples representing acute and convalescent COVID-19 were sourced from the United States, Italy and Spain. PBMCs, B-cell-depleted T cells, or T cells were the source of the cDNA or gDNA that made up the material.

The CDR3 runs 23 residues. V dropped 2 bases and J dropped 7; count of bases not matched to a gene: 24. Germline CDR1 LGHDT, CDR2 YNNKEL (reference sequence). One Seattle source followed patients from active infection through their disease course. Study processing details: Scientists estimated how many nucleated cells there were by amplifying reference gene primers. Repertoires were generated with immunoSEQ multiplex PCR, while TCRdb's copy carries only in-frame clones and drops some. Clone size and V and J calls were adopted from that table, with D and trimming inferred from the DNA. The data hold fewer than 200,000 clones, with roughly four fifths observed a single time.

This rearrangement joins TRBV3-1 (or the pseudogene TRBV3-2) to TRBJ2-1; 15 positions match TRBD2. Sequenced sample: peripheral blood. The sequence was obtained from a woman between 70 and 85 years old with COVID-19, enrolled during active disease. The CDR3 DNA is TGTGCCAGCAGCCAAAAAAGAGTCCCCGGACTAGCGGGAGGGTTAGAGAAGAGGAATGAGCAGTTCTTC. Its protein is CASSQKRVPGLAGGLEKRNEQFF.